Each of the 25 T cell receptor beta chains below was sequenced from the same sample in a study of T cell responses to AZD1222 COVID-19 vaccine. Using immunoSEQ multiplex PCR, the repertoire was profiled, and TCRdb retains in-frame clones only, with some absent. The table lists around 130,000 clones, roughly 92% of them singletons. The sequencing here drew on peripheral blood, taken on day 0 of AZD1222 vaccination. The receptors shown here come from an adult in good health.

The chain has TRBV6-6 and TRBJ2-1, with D perhaps matching TRBD1 (6 bases). The CDR3 length is 12 residues. Germline V gene data show CDR1 as MNHNY and CDR2 as SVGAGI (reference sequence). The V and J ends lost 8 bases and 7 bases respectively, with 12 bases between them. The CDR3 sequence is CASYDRLNEQFF. The CDR3 nucleotides are TGTGCCAGCTATGACAGGCTTAATGAGCAGTTCTTC.

This rearrangement joins TRBV2 to TRBJ1-1; 9 bases are a match to TRBD1. Losses at the gene ends were 6 bases for V and 1 base for J; bases not matched to a gene: 3. The germline CDR1 and CDR2 sequences are SNHLY and FYNNEI. This CDR3 has 14 residues. The CDR3 region is CASRTGGSNTEAFF. As DNA, the CDR3 is TGTGCCAGCAGGACAGGGGGTTCGAACACTGAAGCTTTCTTT.

The chain joins TRBV6-1 to TRBJ2-7; 8 bases agree with TRBD2. The CDR3 extends over 16 amino acids. J was trimmed by 2 bases and V by 0 bases; bases with no gene match: 6. Germline values: CDR1 MNHNS, CDR2 SASEGT. CDR3 region: CASSEAASGGPYEQYF. CDR3 bases: TGTGCCAGCAGTGAAGCGGCCAGCGGGGGCCCCTACGAGCAGTACTTC.

The CDR3 DNA sequence: TGTGCCAGCAGTCGGGACAGATACTACAATGAGCAGTTCTTC. The encoded protein is CASSRDRYYNEQFF. V is TRBV6-5 and J is TRBJ2-1; the match to TRBD1 covers 7 bases. The CDR3 has 14 amino acids. V lost 5 bases and J lost 3; bases outside the gene matches: 4. The germline CDR1 and CDR2 sequences are MNHEY and SVGAGI.

The chain combines TRBV29-1 with TRBJ1-5, with 11 bases aligning to TRBD1. The V gene end was trimmed by 1 base and the J gene end by 9 bases; junction bases not matched to a gene: 5. Germline V gene sequence: CDR1 SQVTM, CDR2 ANQGSEA. CDR3 size: 14 residues. CDR3 in amino acids: CSVEAGTGGAPQHF. The CDR3 DNA sequence: TGCAGCGTTGAAGCCGGGACAGGGGGAGCGCCCCAGCATTTT.

The V gene is TRBV1, the J gene TRBJ1-5. TRBV1 is designated a pseudogene. The length of the CDR3 is 14 residues. CDR3 coding DNA: TGCACCAGCACCTGGTCTTATAGCAATCAGCCCCAGCATTTT. Its protein product is CTSTWSYSNQPQHF.

V gene TRBV5-4 combines with J gene TRBJ2-2; tentative D call: TRBD1 (5 bases). This CDR3 contains 13 residues. V dropped 1 base and J dropped 6 bases, with 7 bases sitting between them. Germline V gene sequence: CDR1 SGHNT, CDR2 YYREEE (reference sequence). The chain's CDR3 is CASSLSGPGELFF. The CDR3 region has the DNA TGTGCCAGCAGCTTGTCAGGGCCCGGGGAGCTGTTTTTT.

About this clone itself: An end of the junction differs from the germline gene, which may be a read error. The chain combines TRBV7-2 with TRBJ1-1; no clear D gene. Germline CDR1 SGHTA, CDR2 FQGNSA. The CDR3 covers 9 residues. This CDR3 is CASSFHPIF. For the CDR3, the DNA is TGTGCCAGCAGCTTCCACCCTATCTTT.

V is TRBV4-2 and J is TRBJ2-2, with 9 positions matching TRBD2. J lost 7 bases, V lost 3 bases, and 9 bases had no gene match. The CDR3 covers 16 residues. CDR1 and CDR2 from the germline V gene are LGHNA and YNFKEQ. Here the CDR3 reads CASSQGHSGGGGELFF. The CDR3 DNA follows: TGTGCCAGCAGCCAGGGCCATAGCGGGGGCGGCGGGGAGCTGTTTTTT.

The rearrangement joins TRBV7-2 to TRBJ1-2; D unclear. In germline, CDR1 is SGHTA, CDR2 FQGNSA. V was shortened by 5 bases and J by 3 bases, with 19 bases between the two germline ends. The CDR3 spans 16 residues. CDR3 sequence reads: CASSPWASSSHYGYTF. CDR3 bases: TGTGCCAGCAGCCCCTGGGCATCCTCCAGCCACTATGGCTACACCTTC.

DNA of the CDR3: TGTGCCAGCAATCGGGGTAGCGGGGGGACAGAGACCCAGTACTTC. It codes for CASNRGSGGTETQYF. This rearrangement joins TRBV3-1 (or the pseudogene TRBV3-2) to TRBJ2-5, with 10 bases fitting TRBD2. The CDR3 has 15 residues. The V gene's germline CDR1 is LGHDT and CDR2 YNNKEL (reference sequence). V lost 7 bases, J lost 4 bases, and 9 bases stayed unmatched.

The rearrangement joins TRBV3-1 (or the pseudogene TRBV3-2) to TRBJ1-1, with D maybe TRBD1 (6 bases). This CDR3 contains 14 residues. The V and J ends lost 4 bases and 3 bases respectively, with 12 bases between them. Germline V CDR1 and CDR2: LGHDT, YNNKEL (reference sequence). CDR3 protein: CASSRRGRDTEAFF. CDR3 DNA sequence: TGTGCCAGCAGCCGGAGGGGGAGGGACACTGAAGCTTTCTTT.

V is TRBV6-4 and J is TRBJ2-1, with D possibly TRBD2 on 6 matching bases. Germline V gives CDR1 MRHNA, CDR2 SNTAGT. Trimming pared 7 bases from V and 6 bases from J, leaving 19 bases between. CDR3 length: 15 amino acids. CDR3 loop: CASTPTSSGVNEQFF. The CDR3 coding sequence is TGTGCCAGCACTCCAACAAGCTCGGGGGTCAATGAGCAGTTCTTC.

This clone has a handful of counts. The chain is built from TRBV9 and TRBJ1-2; no firm D call. Trimming removed 0 bases at V and 6 bases at J, with 18 bases between. The CDR3 runs 16 residues. The germline gives CDR1 SGDLS, CDR2 YYNGEE. Here the CDR3 DNA reads TGTGCCAGCAGCGTAGCCAGACATCCCTGGCGCGATGGCTACACCTTC. Encoded protein: CASSVARHPWRDGYTF.

The rearrangement links TRBV7-9 to TRBJ2-5; no reliable D call. CDR3 size: 15 residues. The V gene's germline CDR1 is SEHNR and CDR2 FQNEAQ (reference sequence). The V gene lost 4 bases and the J gene lost 4 bases, with 16 bases spanning the gap. Here the CDR3 reads CASSYRTPKGETQYF. The CDR3 region has the DNA TGTGCCAGCAGCTATAGGACCCCCAAGGGAGAGACCCAGTACTTC.

The J gene is TRBJ1-1, the V gene TRBV4-1; TRBD1 is a possible D gene (6 bases). Germline V gene data show CDR1 as MGHRA and CDR2 as YSYEKL. V lost 4 bases to trimming and J lost 7 bases, with 10 bases between them. There are 12 residues in the CDR3. The CDR3 here is CASSPRGSEAFF. Here the CDR3 DNA reads TGCGCCAGCAGCCCTAGGGGGAGTGAAGCTTTCTTT.

This clone was recorded a few times. The chain combines TRBV5-4 with TRBJ2-5; either TRBD1 or TRBD2 may supply D (5 bases each). CDR3 length: 14 residues. CDR1 and CDR2 (germline): SGHNT, YYREEE (reference sequence). Trimming left V 0 bases short and J 5 bases short, with 11 bases between. CDR3 loop: CASSLAGAHETQYF. The CDR3 DNA sequence: TGTGCCAGCAGCTTGGCCGGGGCCCACGAGACCCAGTACTTC.

The chain combines TRBV4-1 with TRBJ2-3, with D uncertain. This CDR3 has 13 residues. Germline CDR1 is MGHRA and CDR2 is YSYEKL. V lost 6 bases and J 1 base, leaving 8 bases between the germline ends. DNA of the CDR3: TGCGCCAGCAGTCAGCTCCGCACAGATACGCAGTATTTT. Translating it yields CASSQLRTDTQYF.

The gene calls are TRBV7-8 and TRBJ1-1; 7 bases map to TRBD1. CDR1 SGHVS and CDR2 FQNEAQ come from the germline V gene. CDR3 length: 14 amino acids. Germline trimming cut 4 bases from V and 0 bases from J; bases unmatched to any gene: 2. Here the CDR3 DNA reads TGTGCCAGCAGCTCGACAGGGATGAACACTGAAGCTTTCTTT. As protein: CASSSTGMNTEAFF.

V is TRBV5-1 and J is TRBJ2-7; the match to TRBD2 covers 9 bases. Germline CDR1 and CDR2: SGHRS and YFSETQ. Trimming cost V 4 bases and J 1 base; bases outside gene matches: 6. This CDR3 has 15 residues. CDR3 sequence: CASSQQRGASYEQYF. The CDR3 DNA is TGCGCCAGCAGCCAACAGCGGGGGGCGTCCTACGAGCAGTACTTC.

The CDR3 nucleotides are TGTGCCAGCAGCCTTTCCGGGGGAGGATACGGGGAGCTGTTTTTT. Residues: CASSLSGGGYGELFF. This sequence joins TRBV9 and TRBJ2-2, with D possibly TRBD2 on 6 matching bases. V was trimmed by 4 bases and J by 7 bases, leaving 17 bases between them. Germline lookup yields CDR1 SGDLS and CDR2 YYNGEE. The CDR3 runs 15 residues.

This clone has just one count. This chain uses TRBV24-1 with TRBJ1-5; D uncertain. From germline, CDR1 is KGHDR and CDR2 SFDVKD. This CDR3 is 13 amino acids long. V gave up 3 bases and J gave up 4 bases, with 6 bases separating them. CDR3 nucleotides: TGTGCCACCAGTGATAGGAGTAATCAGCCCCAGCATTTT. Translation: CATSDRSNQPQHF.

The J gene is TRBJ1-2, the V gene TRBV6-5, with D possibly TRBD1 on 6 matching bases. CDR3 length: 15 residues. Germline assignment: CDR1 MNHEY and CDR2 SVGAGI. V was cut by 7 bases and J by 4 bases, with 19 bases left in between. CDR3 residues: CASTSGGGGPYGYTF. The CDR3 DNA sequence: TGTGCCAGCACCTCCGGGGGGGGCGGACCCTATGGCTACACCTTC.

The chain recombines TRBV27 with TRBJ1-6, with D perhaps matching TRBD1 (5 bases). The CDR3 runs 16 residues. Trimming took off 5 bases at V and 9 bases at J, with 20 bases between the two ends. Germline V gene lookup returns CDR1 MNHEY and CDR2 SMNVEV (reference sequence). The CDR3 loop is CASSPILYPGPSPLHF. CDR3 DNA sequence: TGTGCCAGCAGTCCTATCCTCTACCCGGGACCTTCACCCCTCCACTTT.

CDR3: CASSLQGKGPTAQHF. The CDR3 DNA sequence: TGTGCCAGCAGTCTACAGGGTAAGGGCCCAACGGCCCAGCATTTT. The rearrangement uses TRBV3-1 (or the pseudogene TRBV3-2) and TRBJ1-5, with D tentatively TRBD1 (6 bases). Trimming removed 6 bases at V and 11 bases at J, with 23 bases between. CDR1 is LGHDT, CDR2 YNNKEL, per germline (reference sequence). The length of the CDR3 is 15 residues.